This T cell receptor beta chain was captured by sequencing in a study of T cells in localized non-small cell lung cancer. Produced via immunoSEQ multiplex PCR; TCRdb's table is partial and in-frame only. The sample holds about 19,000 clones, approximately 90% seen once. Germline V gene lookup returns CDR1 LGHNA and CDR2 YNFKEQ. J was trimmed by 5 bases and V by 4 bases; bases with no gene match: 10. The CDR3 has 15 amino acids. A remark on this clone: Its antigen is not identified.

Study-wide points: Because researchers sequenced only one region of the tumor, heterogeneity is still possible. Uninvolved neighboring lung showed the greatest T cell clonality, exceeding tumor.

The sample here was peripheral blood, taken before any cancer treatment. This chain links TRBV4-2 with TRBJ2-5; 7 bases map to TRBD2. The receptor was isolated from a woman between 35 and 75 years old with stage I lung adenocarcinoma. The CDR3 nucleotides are TGTGCCAGCAGCCGGGCAGGGAGGGTTGGGGAGACCCAGTACTTC. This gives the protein CASSRAGRVGETQYF.